Below, 29 T cell receptor beta chains from the same sample are listed, as sequenced in a study of shared clonotypes between healthy human individuals. Clones were sequenced by immunoSEQ multiplex PCR, and TCRdb holds only the in-frame ones, with some missing. The sample lists roughly 2,500,000 clones, 93% occurring once. Sequenced material: naive CD4+ T cells from PBMCs. Specified subset: CD45RA+ positively selected. The receptors were sampled from a man in his late teens or twenties in good health. Some clones in this sample may be carry-over from other donors' samples.

V gene TRBV25-1 combines with J gene TRBJ2-7; D call uncertain. This CDR3 is built from 12 residues. V shed 2 bases and J shed 6 bases, with 8 bases lying between them. CDR1 is MGHDK, CDR2 SYGVNS, per germline. The CDR3 spells CASSEDWREQYF. The CDR3, as DNA: TGTGCCAGCAGTGAAGATTGGCGCGAGCAGTACTTC.

J is TRBJ1-5 and V is TRBV28, with D perhaps matching TRBD1 (5 bases). V lost 5 bases and J 6 bases, leaving 14 bases between the germline ends. The CDR3 is made up of 14 amino acids. From germline, CDR1 is MDHEN and CDR2 SYDVKM. Here the CDR3 reads CASSPVGLSQPQHF. The CDR3 bases are TGTGCCAGCAGTCCGGTGGGGCTGTCTCAGCCCCAGCATTTT.

This clone appeared a single time. This sequence joins TRBV6-1 and TRBJ1-1, with unresolved D. The CDR3 extends over 13 amino acids. Trimming cost V 2 bases and J 11 bases, with 15 bases left between them. The germline CDR1 and CDR2 sequences are MNHNS and SASEGT. DNA of the CDR3: TGTGCCAGCAGTGAATGGGGTTCCCTTCGGGCTTTCTTT. This codes for CASSEWGSLRAFF.

The count of this clone is one. V usage is TRBV6-1 and J usage is TRBJ1-3; perhaps TRBD1 as D (5 bases). Germline CDR1 reads MNHNS; CDR2 reads SASEGT. The CDR3 extends over 15 amino acids. V lost 5 bases to trimming and J lost 2 bases, with 13 bases between them. This CDR3 is CASSPSDTAGNTIYF. The DNA of the CDR3 is TGTGCCAGCAGTCCGTCGGACACCGCTGGAAACACCATATATTTT.

The rearrangement links TRBV9 to TRBJ1-1; no clear D. Trimming removed 0 bases at V and 4 bases at J, with 16 bases between. The CDR3 spans 16 residues. The germline gives CDR1 SGDLS, CDR2 YYNGEE. The CDR3 coding sequence is TGTGCCAGCAGCGTAGAGGCGACAATCGAAGGCACTGAAGCTTTCTTT. Protein product: CASSVEATIEGTEAFF.

The V gene is TRBV9, the J gene TRBJ2-2; D might be TRBD1 or TRBD2, each matching 5 bases. Germline V gene sequence: CDR1 SGDLS, CDR2 YYNGEE. There are 16 residues in the CDR3. V lost 3 bases to trimming and J lost 3 bases, with 15 bases between them. The CDR3 protein is CASSGRSGSYTGELFF. CDR3 coding DNA: TGTGCCAGCAGCGGGAGGTCAGGGTCCTACACCGGGGAGCTGTTTTTT.

The chain employs TRBV28 and TRBJ2-2, with 8 bases fitting TRBD1. Per the germline V gene, CDR1 is MDHEN and CDR2 is SYDVKM. The junction had 12 bases not matched to a gene; V was cut back by 3 bases and J by 6 bases. The CDR3 is 17 residues long. The CDR3 loop reads CASSLGRTGSLAGELFF. In DNA, the CDR3 is TGTGCCAGCAGTTTGGGGCGGACAGGGAGTCTCGCCGGGGAGCTGTTTTTT.

The rearrangement joins TRBV28 to TRBJ2-7, with TRBD1 as a possible D gene (6 bases). This CDR3 is built from 13 residues. Germline values: CDR1 MDHEN, CDR2 SYDVKM. Trimming took off 10 bases at V and 0 bases at J, with 13 bases between the two ends. CDR3 in DNA: TGTGCCACCCACGACAGGAGCTCCTACGAGCAGTACTTC. The encoded protein is CATHDRSSYEQYF.

The chain employs TRBV9 and TRBJ2-6; D gene uncertain. CDR3 length equals 13 residues. The V end lost 4 bases, the J end lost 5 bases, and 7 bases lay between the germline ends. Germline CDR1 reads SGDLS; CDR2 reads YYNGEE. Here the CDR3 DNA reads TGTGCCAGCAGCACTCTCTGGGCCAACGTCCTGACTTTC. Protein sequence: CASSTLWANVLTF.

The V gene is TRBV5-4, the J gene TRBJ2-7, with D possibly TRBD1 on 6 matching bases. This CDR3 spans 12 amino acids. The ends were cut back, 4 bases at V and 4 bases at J, with 9 bases in the middle. The germline V gene has CDR1 SGHNT and CDR2 YYREEE (reference sequence). The CDR3 sequence is CASSMGAYEQYF. The CDR3 DNA is TGTGCCAGCAGCATGGGGGCATACGAGCAGTACTTC.

This clone was seen just once. The chain has TRBV28 and TRBJ2-1, with D hard to call. Germline V gene sequence: CDR1 MDHEN, CDR2 SYDVKM. V was cut by 3 bases and J by 4 bases, with 13 bases left in between. The CDR3 has 15 amino acids. CDR3 sequence: CASSFPGQAYNEQFF. CDR3 DNA sequence: TGTGCCAGCAGTTTTCCTGGGCAGGCGTACAATGAGCAGTTCTTC.

The chain links TRBV28 to TRBJ1-2; TRBD1 aligns across 8 bases. Germline values: CDR1 MDHEN, CDR2 SYDVKM. This CDR3 has 14 amino acids. The ends lost 5 bases at V and 4 bases at J; junction bases unmatched: 6. In nucleotides, the CDR3 is TGTGCCAGCAGTAGGGTGGGACAGGCCTATGGCTACACCTTC. This gives the protein CASSRVGQAYGYTF.

As regards this clone: In the same sample, other DNA sequences code for this CDR3. The chain combines TRBV6-5 with TRBJ2-2, with D possibly TRBD2 on 5 matching bases. The CDR3 contains 13 residues. The germline V gene encodes CDR1 MNHEY and CDR2 SVGAGI. Deletions cut 6 bases from V and 5 bases from J, with 10 bases between. CDR3 loop: CASSPSGTGELFF. CDR3 sequence (DNA): TGTGCCAGCAGCCCCTCGGGGACCGGGGAGCTGTTTTTT.

The chain combines TRBV19 with TRBJ2-2; 7 positions agree with TRBD1. Trimming cost V 5 bases and J 2 bases; bases outside gene matches: 5. The CDR3 is made up of 15 amino acids. Germline V gives CDR1 LNHDA, CDR2 SQIVND (reference sequence). CDR3 sequence (DNA): TGTGCCAGTAGTCCCCACAGGGGCAACACCGGGGAGCTGTTTTTT. This gives the protein CASSPHRGNTGELFF. Based on the CDR3 plus reference TRBV19 and TRBJ2-2, the full variable domain is DGGITQSPKYLFRKEGQNVTLSCEQNLNHDAMYWYRQDPGQGLRLIYYSQIVNDFQKGDIAEGYSVSREKKESFPLTVTSAQKNPTAFYLCASSPHRGNTGELFFGEGSRLTVL.

The rearrangement uses TRBV5-4 and TRBJ2-7; D is unclear. This CDR3 is built from 17 residues. V gave up 0 bases and J gave up 0 bases, with 16 bases separating them. The germline CDR1 and CDR2 sequences are SGHNT and YYREEE (reference sequence). For the CDR3, the DNA is TGTGCCAGCAGCTTGGGTCCCAGTCGGACCCTCTCCTACGAGCAGTACTTC. Translated: CASSLGPSRTLSYEQYF.

This chain links TRBV7-2 with TRBJ2-7; D may correspond to TRBD1 or TRBD2 (5 bases each). The V end was cut by 5 bases, the J end by 4 bases, with 9 bases between. Germline assignment: CDR1 SGHTA and CDR2 FQGNSA. This CDR3 has 12 amino acids. The CDR3 DNA reads as TGTGCCAGCAGCATAGGGGAGTACGAGCAGTACTTC. This codes for CASSIGEYEQYF.

This rearrangement joins TRBV4-1 to TRBJ1-4; 9 bases agree with TRBD1. V trimming: 0 bases; J trimming: 8 bases; junction bases outside the gene matches: 7. The CDR3 has 16 residues. CDR1 is MGHRA and CDR2 is YSYEKL in the germline V gene. CDR3 in amino acids: CASSQDPGQGREKLFF. In DNA form, the CDR3 reads TGCGCCAGCAGCCAAGATCCGGGACAGGGAAGGGAAAAACTGTTTTTT.

The rearrangement uses TRBV2 and TRBJ2-1; no clear D gene. Deletions cut 1 base from V and 12 bases from J, with 7 bases between. Germline values: CDR1 SNHLY, CDR2 FYNNEI. The CDR3 covers 11 residues. In DNA form, the CDR3 reads TGTGCCAGCAGTGAAGAAGCAGGGCAGTTCTTC. It translates to CASSEEAGQFF.

This sequence joins TRBV5-4 and TRBJ1-3; D is ambiguous. There are 15 residues in the CDR3. Germline V gives CDR1 SGHNT, CDR2 YYREEE (reference sequence). Trimming shortened V by 3 bases and J by 0 bases, and 10 bases separated the two germline ends. The CDR3 spells CASSSAWDSGNTIYF. CDR3 nucleotide sequence: TGTGCCAGCAGCTCCGCCTGGGACTCTGGAAACACCATATATTTT.

This clone was seen only once. The chain has TRBV5-1 and TRBJ2-5; D gene uncertain. The CDR3 sequence is 15 residues long. V lost 0 bases to trimming and J lost 5 bases, with 14 bases between them. Germline values: CDR1 SGHRS, CDR2 YFSETQ. The chain's CDR3 is CASSLAESSSETQYF. The CDR3 DNA is TGCGCCAGCAGCTTGGCCGAGTCTAGTAGCGAGACCCAGTACTTC.

The rearrangement joins TRBV11-2 to TRBJ2-5, with D possibly called TRBD1 or TRBD2 (6 bases each). This CDR3 is built from 16 residues. Germline assignment: CDR1 SGHAT and CDR2 FQNNGV. V dropped 0 bases and J dropped 4 bases, with 15 bases sitting between them. In DNA, the CDR3 is TGTGCCAGCAGCTTAGATCGGGTAGGGGGGAGAGAGACCCAGTACTTC. Protein sequence: CASSLDRVGGRETQYF.

The rearrangement links TRBV7-9 to TRBJ2-7; the D gene is possibly TRBD1 (7 bases). CDR1 and CDR2 from the germline V gene are SEHNR and FQNEAQ (reference sequence). V lost 6 bases to trimming and J lost 2 bases, with 14 bases between them. The CDR3 covers 14 residues. CDR3 DNA sequence: TGTGCCAGCAGTTCCCAGGGGGGCCCCTACGAGCAGTACTTC. It is translated as CASSSQGGPYEQYF.

The chain carries TRBV6-6 and TRBJ1-4; D might be TRBD1 (6 bases). The germline V gene has CDR1 MNHNY and CDR2 SVGAGI (reference sequence). V was trimmed by 0 bases and J by 13 bases, leaving 18 bases between them. CDR3 size: 15 residues. Here the CDR3 reads CASSYSIGQPAGLFF. The CDR3 region has the DNA TGTGCCAGCAGTTACTCTATAGGACAGCCAGCGGGACTGTTTTTT.

This chain connects TRBV5-8 to TRBJ1-5; D not certain. V was clipped by 6 bases and J by 4 bases, with 20 bases between them. Germline loops: CDR1 SGHTS, CDR2 YDEGEE. The CDR3 length is 16 residues. CDR3 protein: CASTHSGGPGNQPQHF. The CDR3 DNA reads as TGTGCCAGCACCCATTCCGGCGGCCCGGGTAATCAGCCCCAGCATTTT.

J is TRBJ2-1 and V is TRBV7-9; either TRBD1 or TRBD2 may fit D (6 bases each). Germline values: CDR1 SEHNR, CDR2 FQNEAQ (reference sequence). This CDR3 region has 17 residues. V lost 5 bases, J lost 4 bases, and 21 bases lay in between. The CDR3 here is CASSPYRGQGRYNEQFF. CDR3 DNA sequence: TGTGCCAGCAGCCCCTATCGGGGGCAGGGGCGATACAATGAGCAGTTCTTC.

The genes are TRBV5-1 and TRBJ2-7; no reliable D call. Germline V gene data show CDR1 as SGHRS and CDR2 as YFSETQ. This CDR3 spans 15 amino acids. V lost 0 bases, J lost 0 bases, and 10 bases lay in between. CDR3 coding DNA: TGCGCCAGCAGCTTGGGTCCGACTCTCTCCTACGAGCAGTACTTC. This encodes CASSLGPTLSYEQYF.

This chain joins TRBV5-1 and TRBJ1-2; D is possibly TRBD1 (6 bases). The CDR3 contains 11 residues. Germline assignment: CDR1 SGHRS and CDR2 YFSETQ. CDR3 coding DNA: TGCGCTTCGGGGGGCATCTATGGCTACACCTTC. Translated, it gives CASGGIYGYTF.

The chain is built from TRBV5-1 and TRBJ1-3; D call uncertain. Germline CDR1 reads SGHRS; CDR2 reads YFSETQ. V was clipped by 0 bases and J by 0 bases, with 10 bases between them. The CDR3 has 16 residues. For the CDR3, the DNA is TGCGCCAGCAGCTTGGGGCGGCGGCCCTCTGGAAACACCATATATTTT. Translating gives CASSLGRRPSGNTIYF.

The chain recombines TRBV5-1 with TRBJ1-2; D is unclear. Trimming took 3 bases from V and 8 from J, leaving 14 bases between them. The CDR3 contains 13 residues. Germline assignment: CDR1 SGHRS and CDR2 YFSETQ. The CDR3 loop is CASSSGPRGGYTF. The CDR3 nucleotides read TGCGCCAGCAGCTCGGGTCCGAGAGGAGGCTACACCTTC.